This T cell receptor (beta chain) derives from a study of blood T cells in healthy people across ages. V was pared by 0 bases and J by 7 bases, with 10 bases between. The CDR3 has 14 residues. Germline V gene data show CDR1 as SGHAT and CDR2 as FQNNGV. A second PCR, run for about 6 to 12 cycles, used a sample-barcoded 5' primer plus a J-beta primer mix. TCRdb redid the calling of the 5' RACE reads with MiXCR, one entry per CDR3 protein. The table records 800,000 to 1,300,000 distinct CDR3 sequences, under 30% of them present only once. Peripheral blood from each donor was collected in a volume of about 9.9 milliliters. These sequences were also reported in another study, on T cells of mothers and their children.

This chain connects TRBV11-2 to TRBJ1-5; no clear D. This clonotype was sampled from a girl aged 2 to 9 in good health. The sample taken for sequencing was blood. The CDR3 DNA reads TGTGCCAGCAGCTTAGAGGTTGGGTCACAGCCCCAGCATTTT. Its translation: CASSLEVGSQPQHF.